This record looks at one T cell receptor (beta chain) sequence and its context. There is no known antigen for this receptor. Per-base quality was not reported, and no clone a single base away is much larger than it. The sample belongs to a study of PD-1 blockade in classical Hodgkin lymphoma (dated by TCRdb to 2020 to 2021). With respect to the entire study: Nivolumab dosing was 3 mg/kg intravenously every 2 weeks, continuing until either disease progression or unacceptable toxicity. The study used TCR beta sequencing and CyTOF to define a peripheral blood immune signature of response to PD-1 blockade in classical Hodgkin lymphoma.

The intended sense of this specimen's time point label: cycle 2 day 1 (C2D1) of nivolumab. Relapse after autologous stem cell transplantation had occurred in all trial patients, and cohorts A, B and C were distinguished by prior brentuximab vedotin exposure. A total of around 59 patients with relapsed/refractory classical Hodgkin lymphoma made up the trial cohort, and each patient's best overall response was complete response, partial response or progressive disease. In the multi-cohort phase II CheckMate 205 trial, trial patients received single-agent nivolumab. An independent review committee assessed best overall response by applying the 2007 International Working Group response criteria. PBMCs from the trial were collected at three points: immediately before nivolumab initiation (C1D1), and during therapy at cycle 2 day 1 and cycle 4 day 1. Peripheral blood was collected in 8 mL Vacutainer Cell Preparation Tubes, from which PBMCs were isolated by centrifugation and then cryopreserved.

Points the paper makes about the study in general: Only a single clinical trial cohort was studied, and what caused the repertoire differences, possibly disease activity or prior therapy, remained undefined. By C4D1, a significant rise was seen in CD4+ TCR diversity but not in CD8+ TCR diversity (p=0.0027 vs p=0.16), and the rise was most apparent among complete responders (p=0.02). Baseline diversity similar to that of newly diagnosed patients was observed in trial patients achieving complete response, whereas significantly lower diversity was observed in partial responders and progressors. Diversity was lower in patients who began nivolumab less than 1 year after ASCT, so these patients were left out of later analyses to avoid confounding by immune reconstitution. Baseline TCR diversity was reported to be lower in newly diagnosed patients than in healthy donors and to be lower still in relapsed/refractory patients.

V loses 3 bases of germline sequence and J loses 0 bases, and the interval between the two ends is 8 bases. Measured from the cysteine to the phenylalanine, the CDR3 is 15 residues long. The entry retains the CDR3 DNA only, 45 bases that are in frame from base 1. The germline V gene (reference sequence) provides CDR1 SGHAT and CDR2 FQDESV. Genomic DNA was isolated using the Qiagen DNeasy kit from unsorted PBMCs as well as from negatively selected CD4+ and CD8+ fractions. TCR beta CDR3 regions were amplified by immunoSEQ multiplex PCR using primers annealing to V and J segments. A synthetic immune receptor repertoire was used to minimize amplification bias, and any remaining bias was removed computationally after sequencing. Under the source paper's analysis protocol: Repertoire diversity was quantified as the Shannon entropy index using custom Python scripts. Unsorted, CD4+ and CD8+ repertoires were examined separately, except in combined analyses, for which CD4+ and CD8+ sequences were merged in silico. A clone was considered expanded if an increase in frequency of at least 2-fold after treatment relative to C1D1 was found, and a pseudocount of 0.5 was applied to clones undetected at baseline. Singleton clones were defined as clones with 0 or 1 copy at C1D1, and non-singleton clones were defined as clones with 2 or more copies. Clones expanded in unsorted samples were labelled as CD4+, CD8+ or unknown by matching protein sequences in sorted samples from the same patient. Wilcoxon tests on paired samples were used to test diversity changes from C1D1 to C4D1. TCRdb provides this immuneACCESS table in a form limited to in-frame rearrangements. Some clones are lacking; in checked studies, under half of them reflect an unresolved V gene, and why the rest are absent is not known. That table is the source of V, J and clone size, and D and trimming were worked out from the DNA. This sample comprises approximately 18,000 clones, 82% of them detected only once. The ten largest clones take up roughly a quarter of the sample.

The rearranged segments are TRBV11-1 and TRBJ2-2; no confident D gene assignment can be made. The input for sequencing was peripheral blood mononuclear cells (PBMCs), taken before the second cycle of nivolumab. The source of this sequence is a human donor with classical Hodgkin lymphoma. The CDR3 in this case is CASSFRASNTGELFF. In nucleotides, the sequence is TGTGCCAGCAGCTTCCGTGCGTCGAACACCGGGGAGCTGTTTTTT.